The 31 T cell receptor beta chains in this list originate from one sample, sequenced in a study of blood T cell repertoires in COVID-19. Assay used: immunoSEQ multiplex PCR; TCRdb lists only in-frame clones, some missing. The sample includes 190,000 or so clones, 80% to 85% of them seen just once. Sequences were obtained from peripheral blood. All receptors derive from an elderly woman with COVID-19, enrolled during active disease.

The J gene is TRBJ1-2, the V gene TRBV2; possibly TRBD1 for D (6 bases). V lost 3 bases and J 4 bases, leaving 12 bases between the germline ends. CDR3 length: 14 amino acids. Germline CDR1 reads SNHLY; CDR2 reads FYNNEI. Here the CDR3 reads CASSDREGGYGYTF. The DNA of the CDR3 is TGTGCCAGCAGTGATCGGGAAGGGGGCTATGGCTACACCTTC.

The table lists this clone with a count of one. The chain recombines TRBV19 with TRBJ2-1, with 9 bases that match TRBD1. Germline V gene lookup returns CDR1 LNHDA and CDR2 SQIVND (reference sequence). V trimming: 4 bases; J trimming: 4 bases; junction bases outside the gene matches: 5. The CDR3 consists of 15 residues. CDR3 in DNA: TGTGCCAGTAGTACACAGGGGGCAGGTTACAATGAGCAGTTCTTC. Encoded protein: CASSTQGAGYNEQFF.

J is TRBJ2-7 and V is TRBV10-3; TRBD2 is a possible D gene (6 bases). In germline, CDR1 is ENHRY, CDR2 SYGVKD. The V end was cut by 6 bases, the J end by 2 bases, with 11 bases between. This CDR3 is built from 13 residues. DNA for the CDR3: TGTGCCATCAGAACGGGGGAAACCTACGAGCAGTACTTC. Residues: CAIRTGETYEQYF.

The CDR3 loop reads CASSLVATGRLDEQYF. As DNA, the CDR3 is TGTGCCAGCAGCTTAGTGGCGACAGGGAGGTTAGACGAGCAGTACTTC. The V gene is TRBV7-8, the J gene TRBJ2-7, with D possibly being TRBD1 (7 bases). Per the germline V gene, CDR1 is SGHVS and CDR2 is FQNEAQ. Between the trimmed V and J ends, which lost 1 base and 5 bases, there was a span of 18 bases. The CDR3 is 16 amino acids.

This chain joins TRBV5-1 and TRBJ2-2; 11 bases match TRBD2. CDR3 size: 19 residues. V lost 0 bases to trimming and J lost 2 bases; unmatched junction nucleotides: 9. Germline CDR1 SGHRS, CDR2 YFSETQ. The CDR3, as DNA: TGCGCCAGCAGCTTGGCCATTAGCGGGAGGGCCCTCAACACCGGGGAGCTGTTTTTT. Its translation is CASSLAISGRALNTGELFF.

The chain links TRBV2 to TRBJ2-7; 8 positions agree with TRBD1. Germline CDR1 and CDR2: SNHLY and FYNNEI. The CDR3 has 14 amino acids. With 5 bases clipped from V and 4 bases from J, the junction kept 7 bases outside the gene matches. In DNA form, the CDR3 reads TGTGCCAGCAGTCACCCAGGGGGCTGGTACGAGCAGTACTTC. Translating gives CASSHPGGWYEQYF.

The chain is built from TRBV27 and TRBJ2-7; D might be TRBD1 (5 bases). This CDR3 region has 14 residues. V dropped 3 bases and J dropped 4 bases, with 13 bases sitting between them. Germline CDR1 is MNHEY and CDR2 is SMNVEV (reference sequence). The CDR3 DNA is TGTGCCAGCAGTTTCCAGGGTTTTGGGTACGAGCAGTACTTC. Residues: CASSFQGFGYEQYF.

This CDR3 is CASSELVDTDTQYF. The CDR3 region has the DNA TGTGCCAGCAGTGAATTGGTAGACACAGATACGCAGTATTTT. J is TRBJ2-3 and V is TRBV6-1; D remains ambiguous. V gave up 2 bases and J gave up 2 bases, with 8 bases separating them. The CDR3 loop spans 14 amino acids. CDR1 and CDR2 (germline): MNHNS, SASEGT.

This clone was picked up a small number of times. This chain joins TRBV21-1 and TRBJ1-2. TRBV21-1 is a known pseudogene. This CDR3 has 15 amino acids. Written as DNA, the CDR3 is TGTGCCAGCAGCAAAGTTCCGCGGGGGGTGCATGGCTACACCTTC. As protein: CASSKVPRGVHGYTF.

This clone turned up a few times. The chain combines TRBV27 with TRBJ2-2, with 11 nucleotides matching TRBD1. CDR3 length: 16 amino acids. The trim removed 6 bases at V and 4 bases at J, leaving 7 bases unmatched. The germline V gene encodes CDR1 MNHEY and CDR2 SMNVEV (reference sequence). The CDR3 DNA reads TGTGCCAGCAGCTCTTTGGGGACAGGGGGCACCGGGGAGCTGTTTTTT. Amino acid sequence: CASSSLGTGGTGELFF.

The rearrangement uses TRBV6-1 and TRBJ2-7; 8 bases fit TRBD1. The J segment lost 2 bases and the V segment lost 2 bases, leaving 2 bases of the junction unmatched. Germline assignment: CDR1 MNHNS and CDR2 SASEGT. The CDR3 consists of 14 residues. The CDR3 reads CASSEMGQAYEQYF. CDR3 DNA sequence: TGTGCCAGCAGTGAAATGGGACAGGCCTACGAGCAGTACTTC.

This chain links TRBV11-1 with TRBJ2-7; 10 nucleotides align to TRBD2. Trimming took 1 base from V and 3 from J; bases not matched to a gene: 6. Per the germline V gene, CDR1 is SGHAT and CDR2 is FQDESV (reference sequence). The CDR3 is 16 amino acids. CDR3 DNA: TGTGCCAGCAGCTTAGGTCTAGCGGGAGCCCTCTACGAGCAGTACTTC. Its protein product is CASSLGLAGALYEQYF.

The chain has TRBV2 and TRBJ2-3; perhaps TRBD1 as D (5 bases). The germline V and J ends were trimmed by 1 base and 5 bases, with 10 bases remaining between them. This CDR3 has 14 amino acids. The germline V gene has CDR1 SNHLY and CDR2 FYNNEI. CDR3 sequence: CASSEVSGLDTQYF. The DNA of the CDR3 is TGTGCCAGCAGTGAAGTTTCAGGGTTAGATACGCAGTATTTT.

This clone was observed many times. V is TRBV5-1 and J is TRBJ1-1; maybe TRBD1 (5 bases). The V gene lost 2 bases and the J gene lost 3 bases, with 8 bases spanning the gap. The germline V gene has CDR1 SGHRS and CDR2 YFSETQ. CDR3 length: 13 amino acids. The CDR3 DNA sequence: TGCGCCAGCAGCTTTGCAGGGTACACTGAAGCTTTCTTT. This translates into CASSFAGYTEAFF. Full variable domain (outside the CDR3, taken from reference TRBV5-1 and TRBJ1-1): KAGVTQTPRYLIKTRGQQVTLSCSPISGHRSVSWYQQTPGQGLQFLFEYFSETQRNKGNFPGRFSGRQFSNSRSEMNVSTLELGDSALYLCASSFAGYTEAFFGQGTRLTVV.

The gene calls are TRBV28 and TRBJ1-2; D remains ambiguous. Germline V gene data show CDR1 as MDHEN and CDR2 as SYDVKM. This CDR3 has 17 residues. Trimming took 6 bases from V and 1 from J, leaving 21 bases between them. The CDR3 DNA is TGTGCCAGCAGCCCAAGAACCCCCTATACAGATAACTATGGCTACACCTTC. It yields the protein CASSPRTPYTDNYGYTF.

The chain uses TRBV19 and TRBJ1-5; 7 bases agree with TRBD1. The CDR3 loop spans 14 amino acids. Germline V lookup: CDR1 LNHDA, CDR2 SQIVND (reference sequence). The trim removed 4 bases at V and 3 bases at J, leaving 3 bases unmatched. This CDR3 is CASSKQGPNQPQHF. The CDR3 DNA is TGTGCCAGTAGTAAACAGGGGCCCAATCAGCCCCAGCATTTT.

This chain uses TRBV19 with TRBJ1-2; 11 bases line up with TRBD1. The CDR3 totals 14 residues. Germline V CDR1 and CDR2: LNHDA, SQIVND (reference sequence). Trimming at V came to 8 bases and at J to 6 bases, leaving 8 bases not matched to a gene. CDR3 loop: CASRTGGSMNGYTF. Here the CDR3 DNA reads TGTGCCAGTCGGACAGGGGGCTCTATGAATGGCTACACCTTC.

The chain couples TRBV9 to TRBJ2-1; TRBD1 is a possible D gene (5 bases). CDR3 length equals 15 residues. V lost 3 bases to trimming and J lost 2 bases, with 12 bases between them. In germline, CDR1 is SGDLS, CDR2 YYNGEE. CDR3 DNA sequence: TGTGCCAGCAGCGAGGGGTCGATAACCTACAATGAGCAGTTCTTC. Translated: CASSEGSITYNEQFF.

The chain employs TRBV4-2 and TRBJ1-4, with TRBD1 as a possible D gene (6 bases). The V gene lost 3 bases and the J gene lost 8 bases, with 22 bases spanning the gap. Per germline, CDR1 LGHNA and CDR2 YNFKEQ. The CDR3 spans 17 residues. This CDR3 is CASSQGPLQGPREKLFF. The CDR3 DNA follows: TGTGCCAGCAGCCAGGGTCCCCTTCAGGGGCCTAGGGAAAAACTGTTTTTT.

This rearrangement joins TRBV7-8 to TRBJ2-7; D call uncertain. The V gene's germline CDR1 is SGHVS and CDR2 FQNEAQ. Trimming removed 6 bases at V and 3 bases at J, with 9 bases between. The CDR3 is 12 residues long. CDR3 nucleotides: TGTGCCAGCAGTGGGCAGAACTACGAGCAGTACTTC. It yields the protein CASSGQNYEQYF.

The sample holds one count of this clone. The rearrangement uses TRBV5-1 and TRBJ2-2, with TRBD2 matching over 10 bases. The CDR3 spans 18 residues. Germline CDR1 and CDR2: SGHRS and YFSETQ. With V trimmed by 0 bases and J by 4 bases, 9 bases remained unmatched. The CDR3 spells CASSLEGIAGGFTGELFF. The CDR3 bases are TGCGCCAGCAGCTTGGAGGGAATAGCGGGAGGTTTCACCGGGGAGCTGTTTTTT.

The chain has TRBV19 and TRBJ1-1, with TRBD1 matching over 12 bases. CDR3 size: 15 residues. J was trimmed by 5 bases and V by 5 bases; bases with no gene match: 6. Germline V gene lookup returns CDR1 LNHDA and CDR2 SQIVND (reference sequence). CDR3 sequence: CASSLRDRGRTEAFF. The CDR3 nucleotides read TGTGCCAGTAGTCTCCGGGACAGGGGGCGGACTGAAGCTTTCTTT.

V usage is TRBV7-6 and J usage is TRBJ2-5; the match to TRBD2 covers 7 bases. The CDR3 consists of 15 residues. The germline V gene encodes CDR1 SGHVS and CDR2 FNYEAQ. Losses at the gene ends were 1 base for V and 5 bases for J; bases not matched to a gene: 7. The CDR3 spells CASSLGGGGLETQYF. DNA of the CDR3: TGTGCCAGCAGCTTAGGGGGGGGAGGGCTTGAGACCCAGTACTTC.

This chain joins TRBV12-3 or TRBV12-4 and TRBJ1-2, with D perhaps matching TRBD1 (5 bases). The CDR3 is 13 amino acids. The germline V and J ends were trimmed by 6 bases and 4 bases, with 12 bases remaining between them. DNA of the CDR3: TGTGCCAGCAGGAACTCCGGGGGCTATGGCTACACCTTC. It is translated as CASRNSGGYGYTF.

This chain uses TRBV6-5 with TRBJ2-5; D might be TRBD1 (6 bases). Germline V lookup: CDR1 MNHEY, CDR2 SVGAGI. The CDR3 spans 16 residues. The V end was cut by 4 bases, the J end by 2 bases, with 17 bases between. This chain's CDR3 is CASSSPGTPAQETQYF. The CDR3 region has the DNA TGTGCCAGCAGTTCCCCCGGGACACCGGCTCAAGAGACCCAGTACTTC.

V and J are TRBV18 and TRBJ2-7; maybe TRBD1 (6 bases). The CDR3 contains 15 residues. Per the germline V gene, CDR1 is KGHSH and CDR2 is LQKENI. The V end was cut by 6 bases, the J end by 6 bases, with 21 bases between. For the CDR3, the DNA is TGTGCCAGCTCCACCTACGAACAGGGTCCGGGCGAGCAGTACTTC. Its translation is CASSTYEQGPGEQYF.

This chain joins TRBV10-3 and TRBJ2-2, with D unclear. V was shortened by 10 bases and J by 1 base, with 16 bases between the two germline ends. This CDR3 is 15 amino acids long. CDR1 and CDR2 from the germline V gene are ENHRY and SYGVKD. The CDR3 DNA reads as TGTGCCACCGACTTCCGGTCGCGGAACACCGGGGAGCTGTTTTTT. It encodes CATDFRSRNTGELFF.

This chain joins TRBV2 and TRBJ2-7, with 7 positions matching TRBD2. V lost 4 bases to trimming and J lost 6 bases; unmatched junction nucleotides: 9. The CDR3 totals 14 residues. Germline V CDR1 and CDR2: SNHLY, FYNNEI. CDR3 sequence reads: CASSALGRGGEQYF. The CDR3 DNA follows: TGTGCCAGCAGTGCGCTAGGGAGGGGAGGCGAGCAGTACTTC.

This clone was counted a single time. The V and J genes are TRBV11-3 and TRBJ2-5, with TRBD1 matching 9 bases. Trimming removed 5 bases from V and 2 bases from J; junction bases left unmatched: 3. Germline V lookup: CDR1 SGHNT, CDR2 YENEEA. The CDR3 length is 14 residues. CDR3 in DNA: TGTGCCAGCAGCGACAGGGGGAGACAAGAGACCCAGTACTTC. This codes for CASSDRGRQETQYF. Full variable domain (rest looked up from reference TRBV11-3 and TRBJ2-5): EAGVVQSPRYKIIEKKQPVAFWCNPISGHNTLYWYLQNLGQGPELLIRYENEEAVDDSQLPKDRFSAERLKGVDSTLKIQPAELGDSAVYLCASSDRGRQETQYFGPGTRLLVL.

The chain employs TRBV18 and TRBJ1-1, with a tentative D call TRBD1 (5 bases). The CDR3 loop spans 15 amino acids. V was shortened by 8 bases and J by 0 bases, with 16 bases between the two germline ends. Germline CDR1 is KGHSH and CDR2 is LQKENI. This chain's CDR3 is CASQSRESMNTEAFF. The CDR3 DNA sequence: TGTGCCAGCCAATCCAGGGAATCTATGAACACTGAAGCTTTCTTT.

The CDR3 region has the DNA TGCGCCAGCCGAAGTCGACTAGCGGGGACCGGGGAGCTGTTTTTT. Protein sequence: CASRSRLAGTGELFF. V gene TRBV10-2 combines with J gene TRBJ2-2; 11 positions match TRBD2. Germline V lookup: CDR1 WSHSY, CDR2 SAAADI. After removal of 8 bases from V and 5 bases from J, the junction contained 7 bases not matched to a gene. This CDR3 contains 15 residues.